This is a list of T cell receptor beta chains from one sample in a study of molecular identifiers for immune sequencing clone quantification. TCRdb fed the PCR reads into MiXCR, producing one record per CDR3 protein. The table shows approximately 590,000 distinct CDR3 sequences, with roughly 23% occurring only once. The specimen was naive CD8+ T cells from blood, with Jurkat cell RNA spiked in. These receptors came from a human donor in good health. Some libraries in this study had Jurkat cell RNA spiked in. Each CDR3 is given with its conserved first and last residue. D genes are given only for firm matches. Where a row states a size, it is once, few, many or the class of an expanded clone; other rows omit it.

few TRBJ2-7 TRBV5-1 NA CASSLGAVEGEQYF TGCGCCAGCAGCCTGGGGGCCGTCGAGGGGGAGCAGTACTTC
few TRBJ2-7 TRBV7-9 NA CASSLGLVNYEQYF TGTGCCAGCAGCCTGGGGTTGGTTAACTACGAGCAGTACTTC
NA TRBJ2-1 TRBV6-5 NA CASSRNYNEQFF TGTGCCAGCAGTCGGAATTACAATGAGCAGTTCTTC
NA TRBJ2-7 TRBV15 NA CATSSAGQSSSYEQYF TGTGCCACCAGCAGTGCAGGACAGAGCAGCTCCTACGAGCAGTACTTC
few TRBJ2-5 TRBV10-3 TRBD2 CAIANLNGTSFGETQYF TGTGCCATTGCAAACCTGAACGGGACTAGCTTCGGAGAGACCCAGTACTTC
NA TRBJ2-1 TRBV4-3 TRBD1 CASSHDRGDEQFF TGCGCCAGCAGCCACGACAGGGGCGATGAGCAGTTCTTC
NA TRBJ2-4 TRBV20-1 NA CSADSGMKNIQYF TGCAGTGCAGATTCAGGAATGAAGAACATTCAGTACTTC
NA TRBJ2-7 TRBV6-5 NA CASSQTPGLNSYEQYF TGTGCCAGCAGTCAGACTCCGGGACTGAACTCCTACGAGCAGTACTTC
few TRBJ2-1 TRBV4-1 NA CASSPEGAYNEQFF TGCGCCAGCAGCCCGGAGGGGGCATACAATGAGCAGTTCTTC
many TRBJ2-5 TRBV7-2 NA CASSSSPGVQETQYF TGTGCCAGCAGCTCGTCACCGGGAGTCCAAGAGACCCAGTACTTC
few TRBJ1-6 TRBV10-3 NA CAISGGSTNSPLHF TGTGCCATCAGTGGCGGGTCTACTAATTCACCCCTCCACTTT
NA TRBJ2-3 TRBV9 NA CASPLGGSGTDTQYF TGTGCCAGCCCCTTAGGCGGGTCTGGCACAGATACGCAGTATTTT